Sequencing of this T cell receptor beta chain was carried out in a study of T-cell reconstitution after alpha-beta-depleted transplantation in children (dated by TCRdb to about 2016). Context from the whole study: Using TCR repertoire profiling, the study quantitatively followed how T-cell immune reconstitution unfolded in children after TCRalphabeta/CD19-depleted allogeneic hematopoietic cell transplantation.

Library method: PCR. Sequencing took place on an Illumina HiSeq 2500. Molecular barcoding was employed in the preparation of TCR libraries, with unique molecular identifiers being used to normalize TCRbeta repertoire quantification. Starting from the raw public reads, TCRdb applied fastp trimming at Q25, assembled clones with MiXCR and retained in-frame beta chains. Each CDR3 protein appears once, grouped with its most common genes and DNA. In this sample the table shows around 680,000 distinct CDR3 sequences, 15% to 20% of which occur a single time. Of the sample, 1.1% is held by the ten largest clones. From its cysteine to its phenylalanine, the CDR3 spans 14 amino acids. Only the CDR3 DNA is retained, 42 bases long and in frame from the first base. Trimming removed 6 bases from V and 0 bases from J, leaving 11 bases between the germline ends. This clonotype showed up many times. Its cognate antigen has yet to be identified. No base quality information exists; no much larger clone differs at one position.

The source is a human donor who donated a stem cell graft to a child with acute myeloid leukemia. In this chain, TRBV12-3 or TRBV12-4 is recombined with TRBJ2-5, with a weak D call of TRBD1 (6 bases match). This sample comprised PBMCs from the stem cell graft donor, obtained from the stem cell graft. The CDR3 here reads CASRSGENQETQYF. The DNA sequence is TGTGCCAGCAGGTCAGGGGAAAACCAAGAGACCCAGTACTTC.